This T cell receptor (beta chain) was obtained from a study of T cells after yellow fever vaccination. This clonotype was counted at least ten times. TCRdb fed the 5' RACE reads into MiXCR, producing one record per CDR3 protein. Among hundreds of thousands of distinct CDR3 sequences listed, approximately 13% were seen once. V was shortened by 4 bases and J by 0 bases, with 10 bases between the two germline ends. Germline V lookup: CDR1 SGHTA, CDR2 FQGNSA. This CDR3 is 14 amino acids long. The clonotype was recovered from a man younger than 45 who received the YFV17D yellow fever vaccine. The sequenced sample was PBMCs, obtained on the day of the yellow fever booster vaccination. The chain has TRBV7-2 and TRBJ2-7; unclear D gene. CDR3 in amino acids: CASSSWVSSYEQYF. DNA for the CDR3: TGTGCCAGCAGCTCTTGGGTCAGCTCCTACGAGCAGTACTTC. Looking up the rest from reference TRBV7-2 and TRBJ2-7 gives the full variable domain: GAGVSQSPSNKVTEKGKDVELRCDPISGHTALYWYRQSLGQGLEFLIYFQGNSAPDKSGLPSDRFSAERTGGSVSTLTIQRTQQEDSAVYLCASSSWVSSYEQYFGPGTRLTVT.